Sequencing of this T cell receptor beta chain was carried out in a study of a mutant IDH1 vaccine in newly diagnosed glioma. Study overall: In some groups vaccination began 4-6 weeks post-radiotherapy; others received it with temozolomide. Averaging around 42 years of age, treated patients were approximately 62% male and around 40% female. Before enrollment, the patients had been treated with radiotherapy alone, temozolomide alone, or both together. Most of them had received both.

Sequencing used immunoSEQ multiplex PCR; TCRdb keeps in-frame clones, though not all of them. The repertoire holds around 34,000 clones, with 81% as singletons. Time point described: week 23, last vaccination. Doses comprised 300 ug of mutant IDH1 20-mer peptide each, plus topical imiquimod. Astrocytomas that were new, WHO grade 3 or 4, IDH1-mutant and ATRX-lost were present in the donors. This clone has only a few counts. The antigen remains unidentified. The receptor was isolated from a man aged 40-49 years with glioma. Sequenced material: PBMCs, taken from a glioma patient whose treatment included an IDH1 peptide vaccine.

CDR3 protein: CATTTGGAEAFF. The CDR3 coding sequence is TGTGCCACCACCACGGGGGGGGCTGAAGCTTTCTTT. This rearrangement joins TRBV6-5 to TRBJ1-1, with D maybe TRBD1 (5 bases). The CDR3 sequence is 12 residues long. The germline gives CDR1 MNHEY, CDR2 SVGAGI. Between the trimmed V and J ends, which lost 10 bases and 6 bases, there was a span of 15 bases.